This TCR beta chain was recovered during a study of T cell responses to AZD1222 COVID-19 vaccine. Study overall: Second doses at about 4 or about 12 weeks were pooled. Study observations and caveats: The study reported that nearly half of spike-specific TCRs target unmutated variant regions. CD4 TCRs associated with vaccination spanned spike, dominating at 160-218 and 743-854.

For this clone: What it recognizes is unknown.

Some clones are missing from TCRdb's copy, which holds only in-frame ones; the method was immunoSEQ multiplex PCR. This table has approximately 70,000 clones, roughly 84% appearing once. This CDR3 is 14 amino acids long. Germline V gives CDR1 MDHEN, CDR2 SYDVKM. The V and J ends lost 8 bases and 6 bases respectively, with 18 bases between them. The sample was peripheral blood, taken on day 0 of AZD1222 vaccination. This chain links TRBV28 with TRBJ2-3, with D perhaps matching TRBD2 (6 bases). The sequence was collected from an adult in good health. The CDR3 here is CASGSGAFRDTQYF. The CDR3, as DNA: TGTGCCAGCGGTAGCGGCGCTTTTAGGGATACGCAGTATTTT.